The 8 T cell receptor beta chains below were found in one sample sequenced in a study of human T cells and chemical hapten exposure. Unfractionated whole blood yielded total RNA. It was the library that attached unique molecular identifiers to individual cDNA molecules. MiXCR was run by TCRdb on the reads, yielding one entry per CDR3 protein. Counted here are 120,000 or so distinct CDR3 sequences, about 8.9% occurring once; the ten biggest clones make up 1.3% to 1.5%. The sequencing input was whole blood. These receptors all stem from a human donor in good health. Some clones in this sample may be carry-over from other donors' samples.

This clonotype has more than one count but fewer than ten. The chain employs TRBV3-1 and TRBJ1-6, with 7 nucleotides matching TRBD1. This CDR3 is built from 16 residues. V trimming: 5 bases; J trimming: 8 bases; junction bases outside the gene matches: 12. Germline values: CDR1 LGHDT, CDR2 YNNKEL (reference sequence). The chain's CDR3 is CASSIQQGRVDSPLHF. CDR3 sequence (DNA): TGTGCCAGCAGCATACAACAGGGGCGGGTAGATTCACCCCTCCACTTT.

This clonotype was seen many times. The V call is TRBV29-1, the J call TRBJ1-1; unclear D gene. This CDR3 has 13 amino acids. Germline-derived CDR1 and CDR2 are SQVTM and ANQGSEA. Trimming left V 4 bases short and J 2 bases short, with 11 bases between. The CDR3 nucleotides are TGCAGCGTTGTCCAGAGACTAAACACTGAAGCTTTCTTT. Its protein product is CSVVQRLNTEAFF. The full variable domain, rest sourced from reference TRBV29-1 and TRBJ1-1, is SAVISQKPSRDICQRGTSLTIQCQVDSQVTMMFWYRQQPGQSLTLIATANQGSEATYESGFVIDKFPISRPNLTFSTLTVSNMSPEDSSIYLCSVVQRLNTEAFFGQGTRLTVV.

This rearrangement joins TRBV5-1 to TRBJ1-2, with 12 bases aligning to TRBD1. The CDR3 is made up of 17 amino acids. The germline V gene has CDR1 SGHRS and CDR2 YFSETQ. V lost 3 bases and J lost 8; bases outside the gene matches: 14. This CDR3 is CASSSFSPGQGAEGYTF. Here the CDR3 DNA reads TGCGCCAGCAGCTCGTTTTCCCCGGGACAGGGGGCAGAGGGCTACACCTTC.

This clonotype came up a few times. The chain couples TRBV12-3 or TRBV12-4 to TRBJ1-3; the D is unclear. This CDR3 comprises 17 residues. Trimming left V 1 base short and J 2 bases short, with 15 bases between. The CDR3: CASSLEPPGRPGNTIYF. The DNA of the CDR3 is TGTGCCAGCAGTTTAGAACCGCCGGGCAGACCTGGAAACACCATATATTTT.

This clonotype was detected ten times or more. The chain links TRBV20-1 to TRBJ1-2; D may be TRBD1 (5 bases). V was clipped by 6 bases and J by 4 bases, with 18 bases between them. Germline CDR1 DFQATT, CDR2 SNEGSKA (reference sequence). The CDR3 contains 14 residues. The CDR3 sequence: CSAKLEIQAYGYTF. CDR3 bases: TGCAGTGCCAAATTAGAGATACAGGCCTATGGCTACACCTTC.

V gene TRBV12-5 combines with J gene TRBJ2-1; the D call may be TRBD1 or TRBD2 (5 bases each). Germline CDR1 and CDR2: LGHNT and FRNRAP. The ends were cut back, 3 bases at V and 6 bases at J, with 15 bases in the middle. CDR3 length equals 15 residues. CDR3 amino acids: CASGFGDQTSNEQFF. The CDR3 nucleotides read TGTGCTAGTGGTTTCGGGGACCAAACATCCAATGAGCAGTTCTTC.

The genes are TRBV12-3 or TRBV12-4 and TRBJ2-7; D tentatively fits TRBD1 or TRBD2 (5 bases each). Trimming cost V 5 bases and J 2 bases, with 10 bases left between them. The CDR3 has 13 residues. The CDR3 here is CASSAGTTYEQYF. For the CDR3, the DNA is TGTGCCAGCAGTGCCGGGACCACCTACGAGCAGTACTTC.

The chain couples TRBV2 to TRBJ1-1; 8 nucleotides match TRBD1. CDR1 SNHLY and CDR2 FYNNEI come from the germline V gene. Unmatched junction bases numbered 6, after V lost 2 bases and J lost 4 bases. The CDR3 has 15 residues. CDR3 DNA sequence: TGTGCCAGCAGTGAATCCCAGGGGGCGATCACTGAAGCTTTCTTT. Translation gives CASSESQGAITEAFF. The full variable domain, its missing parts supplied by reference TRBV2 and TRBJ1-1, is EPEVTQTPSHQVTQMGQEVILRCVPISNHLYFYWYRQILGQKVEFLVSFYNNEISEKSEIFDDQFSVERPDGSNFTLKIRSTKLEDSAMYFCASSESQGAITEAFFGQGTRLTVV.